Presented here are 15 T cell receptor beta chains from one specimen sequenced in a study of Graves' ophthalmopathy and Graves' hyperthyroidism. Beta-chain TCR CDR3 regions were amplified from RNA transcripts. Second-round multiplex PCR came after first-round RT-PCR with HTBI primers. One entry per CDR3 protein results from TCRdb running MiXCR on the multiplex PCR reads. The sample carries about 160,000 distinct CDR3 sequences, over 35% recorded once. The specimen sequenced was peripheral blood. Receptor source: a middle-aged woman with Graves' ophthalmopathy.

This clonotype showed up many times. The genes are TRBV27 and TRBJ1-2, with 10 bases matching TRBD1. Germline assignment: CDR1 MNHEY and CDR2 SMNVEV (reference sequence). The V segment lost 6 bases and the J segment 4 bases; nucleotides outside the gene matches: 8. This CDR3 spans 15 amino acids. This CDR3 reads CASSLTGQGTYGYTF. As DNA, the CDR3 is TGTGCCAGCAGCTTAACGGGACAGGGGACCTATGGCTACACCTTC.

This clonotype was recorded at least ten times. The chain uses TRBV6-1 and TRBJ2-7, with D maybe TRBD2 (7 bases). Deletions cut 4 bases from V and 2 bases from J, with 12 bases between. The CDR3 is 14 amino acids. Germline loops: CDR1 MNHNS, CDR2 SASEGT. The CDR3 bases are TGTGCCAGCAGTGTGGGGGAGGGGGCCTACGAGCAGTACTTC. Protein: CASSVGEGAYEQYF.

This clonotype has ten or more counts. The chain carries TRBV4-2 and TRBJ1-6; a possible D gene is TRBD1 (5 bases). Trimming removed 0 bases at V and 7 bases at J, with 10 bases between. CDR1 and CDR2 from the germline V gene are LGHNA and YNFKEQ. The CDR3 runs 15 residues. The CDR3 DNA reads TGTGCCAGCAGCCAAGACGGGGCGAGGAATTCACCCCTCCACTTT. It encodes CASSQDGARNSPLHF.

This clonotype occurred many times. The chain is built from TRBV20-1 and TRBJ2-5; 10 nucleotides align to TRBD2. CDR1 is DFQATT, CDR2 SNEGSKA, per germline (reference sequence). This CDR3 spans 20 amino acids. J gave up 2 bases and V 1 base, and 19 bases lay outside the gene matches. For the CDR3, the DNA is TGCAGTGCTAGAGCCAACCCACAGCGGGGGGGAGAAAACTCACAAGAGACCCAGTACTTC. Its translation is CSARANPQRGGENSQETQYF.

The chain links TRBV20-1 to TRBJ1-6; no clear D gene. Germline CDR1 reads DFQATT; CDR2 reads SNEGSKA (reference sequence). The V gene lost 0 bases and the J gene lost 7 bases, with 22 bases spanning the gap. The CDR3 sequence is 18 residues long. CDR3 amino acids: CSARDLLSGSPGNSPLHF. CDR3 nucleotides: TGCAGTGCTAGAGATCTACTAAGCGGCTCCCCGGGCAATTCACCCCTCCACTTT.

J is TRBJ1-2 and V is TRBV28, with TRBD1 matching 8 bases. Trimming at V came to 3 bases and at J to 5 bases, leaving 5 bases not matched to a gene. This CDR3 contains 14 residues. Per the germline V gene, CDR1 is MDHEN and CDR2 is SYDVKM. The CDR3 region has the DNA TGTGCCAGCAGTTTTGGGGACAGGCTTTATGGCTACACCTTC. Amino acids: CASSFGDRLYGYTF.

This clonotype has a count of ten or more. This chain connects TRBV12-3 or TRBV12-4 to TRBJ2-7; 10 positions agree with TRBD2. J was trimmed by 5 bases and V by 6 bases; bases with no gene match: 10. The CDR3 length is 15 residues. The CDR3, as DNA: TGTGCCAGCAGAAGCGCAGCTAGCGGGAGCCACGAGCAGTACTTC. Translated, it gives CASRSAASGSHEQYF.

A few counts support this clonotype. V usage is TRBV6-2 or TRBV6-3 and J usage is TRBJ2-7, with D unresolved. Trimming pared 2 bases from V and 6 bases from J, leaving 11 bases between. The CDR3 loop spans 13 amino acids. Per germline, CDR1 MNHEY and CDR2 SVGEGT. CDR3 loop: CASSYGNSVEQYF. CDR3 bases: TGTGCCAGCAGTTACGGGAACAGTGTCGAGCAGTACTTC.

This clonotype was detected many times. The CDR3 sequence is CASNRGNSYEQYF. Written as DNA, the CDR3 is TGTGCCAGCAACAGGGGAAACTCCTACGAGCAGTACTTC. The V call is TRBV6-2 or TRBV6-3, the J call TRBJ2-7, with TRBD1 identical over 7 bases. The V gene's germline CDR1 is MNHEY and CDR2 SVGEGT. Losses at the gene ends were 7 bases for V and 0 bases for J; bases not matched to a gene: 3. The CDR3 is 13 residues long.

V gene TRBV2 combines with J gene TRBJ2-2; TRBD2 might be the D (6 bases). Germline CDR1 reads SNHLY; CDR2 reads FYNNEI. With 8 bases removed from V and 0 bases from J, the gap between germline ends came to 13 bases. The CDR3 length is 15 residues. The CDR3 DNA reads TGTGCCAGCTCTGTGGCGGGACCGAACACCGGGGAGCTGTTTTTT. Amino acids: CASSVAGPNTGELFF.

This rearrangement joins TRBV28 to TRBJ1-2, with a weak D call TRBD1 (5 bases). This CDR3 has 16 residues. V was clipped by 4 bases and J by 7 bases, with 22 bases between them. The germline V gene encodes CDR1 MDHEN and CDR2 SYDVKM. CDR3 in amino acids: CASSSPTRSGGFGYTF. The CDR3 DNA reads as TGTGCCAGCAGTTCGCCAACACGGAGCGGGGGGTTTGGCTACACCTTC.

This clonotype occurred many times. The chain couples TRBV7-2 to TRBJ1-2; D is ambiguous. The V end was cut by 5 bases, the J end by 8 bases, with 18 bases between. This CDR3 is built from 14 residues. CDR1 is SGHTA, CDR2 FQGNSA, per germline. The CDR3 DNA sequence: TGTGCCAGCAGCCCGCTCCGGTCTGCTCAAGGCTACACCTTC. Its protein is CASSPLRSAQGYTF. The whole variable domain, filled in from reference TRBV7-2 and TRBJ1-2, reads GAGVSQSPSNKVTEKGKDVELRCDPISGHTALYWYRQSLGQGLEFLIYFQGNSAPDKSGLPSDRFSAERTGGSVSTLTIQRTQQEDSAVYLCASSPLRSAQGYTFGSGTRLTVV.

This clonotype was counted at least ten times. The chain has TRBV7-3 and TRBJ2-2; D could derive from TRBD1 or TRBD2 (5 bases each). This CDR3 is built from 16 residues. Germline CDR1 and CDR2: SGHTA and FQGTGA. Trimming cost V 2 bases and J 8 bases, with 18 bases left between them. Written as DNA, the CDR3 is TGTGCCAGCAGCTTATCAGCCGGGACCGCGTTTGGGGAGCTGTTTTTT. This gives the protein CASSLSAGTAFGELFF.

This clonotype came up many times. This rearrangement joins TRBV19 to TRBJ2-7; tentatively, D is TRBD1 (5 bases). Germline values: CDR1 LNHDA, CDR2 SQIVND (reference sequence). This CDR3 is built from 15 residues. Trimming cost V 1 base and J 6 bases, with 16 bases left between them. The DNA of the CDR3 is TGTGCCAGTAGTATAGGGGGTTGGGGCGTCGGCGAGCAGTACTTC. Amino acid sequence: CASSIGGWGVGEQYF.

This clonotype has ten or more counts. V and J are TRBV14 and TRBJ1-1; no firm D call. The V end was cut by 2 bases, the J end by 3 bases, with 7 bases between. The CDR3 is 13 residues long. Germline V gene data show CDR1 as SGHDN and CDR2 as FVKESK. The CDR3 DNA follows: TGTGCCAGCAGCCAATTTAGGGACACTGAAGCTTTCTTT. This encodes CASSQFRDTEAFF.